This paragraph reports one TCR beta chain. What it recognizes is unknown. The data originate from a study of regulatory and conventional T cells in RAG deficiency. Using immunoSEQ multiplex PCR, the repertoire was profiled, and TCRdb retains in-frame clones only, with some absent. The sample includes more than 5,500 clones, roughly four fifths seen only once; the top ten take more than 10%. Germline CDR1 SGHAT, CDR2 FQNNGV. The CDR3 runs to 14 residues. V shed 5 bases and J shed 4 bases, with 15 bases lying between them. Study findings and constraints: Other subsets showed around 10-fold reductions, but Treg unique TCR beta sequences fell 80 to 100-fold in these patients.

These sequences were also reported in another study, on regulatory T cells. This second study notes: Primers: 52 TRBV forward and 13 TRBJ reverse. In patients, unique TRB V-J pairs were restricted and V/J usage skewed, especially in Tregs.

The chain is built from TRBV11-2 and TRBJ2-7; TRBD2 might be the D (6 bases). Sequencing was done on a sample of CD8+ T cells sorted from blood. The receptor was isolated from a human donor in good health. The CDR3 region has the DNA TGTGCCAGCAGCCCTCCGCCGGGGAGGTACGAGCAGTACTTC. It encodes CASSPPPGRYEQYF.